A single sample gave rise to the 32 T cell receptor beta chains below, sequenced in a study of blood T cell repertoires in COVID-19. TCRdb's table, derived via immunoSEQ multiplex PCR, lists solely in-frame clones and lacks some. The sample has over 200,000 clones, 83% seen once. The sample was peripheral blood. The origin of the receptors is a woman between 25 and 40 years old with COVID-19, enrolled during active disease.

The V gene is TRBV9, the J gene TRBJ2-3, with 7 bases matching TRBD1. Looked up from germline, CDR1 is SGDLS and CDR2 is YYNGEE. J gave up 1 base and V 0 bases, and 5 bases lay outside the gene matches. This CDR3 is 16 amino acids long. In nucleotides, the CDR3 is TGTGCCAGCAGCGTAGGAGGGGGCGACGGCACAGATACGCAGTATTTT. This sequence encodes CASSVGGGDGTDTQYF.

J is TRBJ2-7 and V is TRBV5-8; 12 nucleotides agree with TRBD2. Per germline, CDR1 SGHTS and CDR2 YDEGEE. Trimming cost V 0 bases and J 4 bases; bases outside gene matches: 8. This CDR3 is 17 amino acids long. The CDR3 spells CASSLVLAGGFPYEQYF. For the CDR3, the DNA is TGTGCCAGCAGCTTGGTACTAGCGGGGGGATTTCCTTACGAGCAGTACTTC. Drawing the rest from reference TRBV5-8 and TRBJ2-7, the complete variable domain is EAGVTQSPTHLIKTRGQQATLRCSPISGHTSVYWYQQALGLGLQFLLWYDEGEERNRGNFPPRFSGRQFPNYSSELNVNALELEDSALYLCASSLVLAGGFPYEQYFGPGTRLTVT.

The gene calls are TRBV12-3 or TRBV12-4 and TRBJ2-3; tentative D call: TRBD2 (5 bases). V lost 3 bases to trimming and J lost 4 bases, with 5 bases between them. CDR3 length: 12 residues. The CDR3 spells CASSFGADTQYF. CDR3 nucleotide sequence: TGTGCCAGCAGTTTCGGGGCAGATACGCAGTATTTT.

Here the CDR3 reads CASSLDRYEQYF. The CDR3 nucleotides read TGCGCCAGCAGCTTAGACAGGTACGAGCAGTACTTC. V and J are TRBV5-1 and TRBJ2-7; TRBD1 might be the D (6 bases). This CDR3 comprises 12 residues. V lost 2 bases to trimming and J lost 4 bases, with 7 bases between them. From germline, CDR1 is SGHRS and CDR2 YFSETQ.

This clone was observed once. The V call is TRBV3-1 (or the pseudogene TRBV3-2), the J call TRBJ2-3, with no clear D. The CDR3 is 12 amino acids. In germline, CDR1 is LGHDT, CDR2 YNNKEL (reference sequence). Deletions cut 4 bases from V and 2 bases from J, with 4 bases between. CDR3 in amino acids: CASSLHTDTQYF. The CDR3 DNA sequence: TGTGCCAGCAGCCTACACACAGATACGCAGTATTTT.

V gene TRBV6-5 combines with J gene TRBJ2-2, with 9 bases lining up with TRBD1. The CDR3 is 16 amino acids. Germline values: CDR1 MNHEY, CDR2 SVGAGI. J gave up 5 bases and V 2 bases, and 6 bases lay outside the gene matches. This chain's CDR3 is CASSYQTGGRTGELFF. In nucleotides, the CDR3 is TGTGCCAGCAGTTACCAAACAGGGGGCCGGACCGGGGAGCTGTTTTTT.

The chain uses TRBV19 and TRBJ2-5, with 12 bases aligning to TRBD2. Trimming removed 6 bases from V and 10 bases from J; junction bases left unmatched: 12. Germline assignment: CDR1 LNHDA and CDR2 SQIVND (reference sequence). CDR3 size: 15 residues. This chain's CDR3 is CASSELAGGPGGQYF. The CDR3 DNA reads TGTGCCAGTAGCGAGCTAGCGGGGGGGCCCGGTGGCCAGTACTTC.

The chain combines TRBV7-2 with TRBJ2-7, with 8 bases lining up with TRBD1. J gave up 2 bases and V 5 bases, and 8 bases lay outside the gene matches. Germline CDR1 reads SGHTA; CDR2 reads FQGNSA. This CDR3 region has 15 residues. The CDR3 DNA sequence: TGTGCCAGCAGCCCCCGGACAGGGCCCCCCTACGAGCAGTACTTC. This gives the protein CASSPRTGPPYEQYF.

The rearrangement uses TRBV6-1 and TRBJ2-3, with TRBD2 matching 8 bases. In germline, CDR1 is MNHNS, CDR2 SASEGT. V lost 4 bases, J lost 4 bases, and 10 bases stayed unmatched. The CDR3 length is 16 residues. CDR3 nucleotides: TGTGCCAGCAGTGCATGGGGACTAGACGTAGCAGATACGCAGTATTTT. It encodes CASSAWGLDVADTQYF.

The chain couples TRBV28 to TRBJ1-5; D may be TRBD1 (6 bases). Germline loops: CDR1 MDHEN, CDR2 SYDVKM. This CDR3 contains 13 residues. V was clipped by 7 bases and J by 5 bases, with 12 bases between them. The CDR3 DNA reads as TGTGCCAGCACCACAACAGGGTATCAGCCCCAGCATTTT. Amino acids: CASTTTGYQPQHF.

V usage is TRBV13 and J usage is TRBJ1-1, with D possibly being TRBD1 (6 bases). V was trimmed by 6 bases and J by 8 bases, leaving 16 bases between them. The CDR3 runs 13 residues. Germline lookup yields CDR1 PRHDT and CDR2 FYEKMQ (reference sequence). In DNA, the CDR3 is TGTGCCAGCAGTTTAAACCGCCAGGGGGAAGCTTTCTTT. Protein: CASSLNRQGEAFF.

The rearrangement links TRBV7-2 to TRBJ1-2; TRBD1 is a possible D gene (6 bases). Trimming took 5 bases from V and 6 from J, leaving 19 bases between them. The germline CDR1 and CDR2 sequences are SGHTA and FQGNSA. This CDR3 comprises 15 residues. In DNA form, the CDR3 reads TGTGCCAGCAGCCCTCAGGTGACAGGAGCCCATGGCTACACCTTC. This sequence encodes CASSPQVTGAHGYTF.

The chain links TRBV11-2 to TRBJ2-1; weak D call: TRBD1 (6 bases). V was pared by 1 base and J by 5 bases, with 12 bases between. Germline V gene data show CDR1 as SGHAT and CDR2 as FQNNGV. CDR3 size: 15 residues. The CDR3 spells CASSLAGVANNEQFF. In DNA, the CDR3 is TGTGCCAGCAGCTTAGCAGGGGTCGCGAACAATGAGCAGTTCTTC.

V and J are TRBV7-8 and TRBJ2-3, with 7 bases aligning to TRBD1. Germline assignment: CDR1 SGHVS and CDR2 FQNEAQ. The CDR3 spans 16 residues. Unmatched junction bases numbered 9, after V lost 5 bases and J lost 1 base. The CDR3 nucleotides read TGTGCCAGCAGCCGGCCGATCGACAGGGGCACAGATACGCAGTATTTT. Amino acid sequence: CASSRPIDRGTDTQYF.

The rearrangement links TRBV11-3 to TRBJ1-1, with 10 bases lining up with TRBD1. CDR1 SGHNT and CDR2 YENEEA come from the germline V gene. This CDR3 is built from 17 residues. Trimming removed 0 bases from V and 5 bases from J; junction bases left unmatched: 9. The chain's CDR3 is CASSLESFGQGGTEAFF. The CDR3, as DNA: TGTGCCAGCAGCTTAGAATCATTCGGACAGGGGGGTACTGAAGCTTTCTTT.

This clone occurred once. The chain couples TRBV9 to TRBJ2-7, with 7 bases matching TRBD1. Per germline, CDR1 SGDLS and CDR2 YYNGEE. Trimming at V came to 1 base and at J to 2 bases, leaving 6 bases not matched to a gene. The CDR3 covers 15 residues. The CDR3 reads CASSVSGTATYEQYF. The CDR3 nucleotides read TGTGCCAGCAGCGTATCCGGGACAGCCACCTACGAGCAGTACTTC.

The chain uses TRBV15 and TRBJ1-1; no firm D call. Looked up from germline, CDR1 is LNHNV and CDR2 is YYDKDF (reference sequence). This CDR3 is 13 amino acids long. Trimming took off 5 bases at V and 1 base at J, with 8 bases between the two ends. The CDR3 nucleotides read TGTGCCACCAGCTCACGACAGAACACTGAAGCTTTCTTT. Translating gives CATSSRQNTEAFF. The whole variable domain, remainder taken from reference TRBV15 and TRBJ1-1, is DAMVIQNPRYQVTQFGKPVTLSCSQTLNHNVMYWYQQKSSQAPKLLFHYYDKDFNNEADTPDNFQSRRPNTSFCFLDIRSPGLGDTAMYLCATSSRQNTEAFFGQGTRLTVV.

This clone was observed once. The V call is TRBV7-2, the J call TRBJ2-1, with D possibly matching TRBD2 (5 bases). The CDR3 covers 14 residues. In germline, CDR1 is SGHTA, CDR2 FQGNSA. Trimming removed 1 base from V and 9 bases from J, with 13 bases in between. CDR3 sequence: CASSLDPPGSEQFF. The CDR3 DNA reads TGTGCCAGCAGCTTAGACCCCCCGGGAAGTGAGCAGTTCTTC.

The chain is built from TRBV6-1 and TRBJ2-7, with a tentative D call TRBD2 (7 bases). CDR3 length equals 16 residues. Trimming pared 1 base from V and 0 bases from J, leaving 13 bases between. Germline CDR1 and CDR2: MNHNS and SASEGT. The CDR3 bases are TGTGCCAGCAGTGAAGGAGGGGGGGCTGACTCCTACGAGCAGTACTTC. Translation gives CASSEGGGADSYEQYF.

This chain links TRBV5-1 with TRBJ1-1; D may be TRBD1 (6 bases). The CDR3 sequence is 16 residues long. The germline V and J ends were trimmed by 0 bases and 0 bases, with 12 bases remaining between them. From germline, CDR1 is SGHRS and CDR2 YFSETQ. The CDR3 DNA reads as TGCGCCAGCAGCTTGGGTCAGGGGAGTATGAACACTGAAGCTTTCTTT. Amino acids: CASSLGQGSMNTEAFF.

This chain uses TRBV27 with TRBJ2-7; no clear D gene. CDR1 and CDR2 (germline): MNHEY, SMNVEV (reference sequence). With 6 bases removed from V and 0 bases from J, the gap between germline ends came to 3 bases. The CDR3 runs 11 residues. Here the CDR3 reads CASRSSYEQYF. In DNA, the CDR3 is TGTGCCAGCAGGAGCTCCTACGAGCAGTACTTC.

The rearrangement joins TRBV6-5 to TRBJ1-2, with 7 bases that match TRBD1. CDR1 MNHEY and CDR2 SVGAGI come from the germline V gene. V lost 5 bases, J lost 4 bases, and 10 bases stayed unmatched. CDR3 length equals 15 residues. The CDR3 sequence: CASSTGGTAGYGYTF. CDR3 DNA sequence: TGTGCCAGCAGTACGGGGGGGACAGCTGGCTATGGCTACACCTTC.

V is TRBV19 and J is TRBJ2-1, with 8 positions matching TRBD2. The V gene's germline CDR1 is LNHDA and CDR2 SQIVND (reference sequence). The V gene end was trimmed by 3 bases and the J gene end by 2 bases; junction bases not matched to a gene: 3. The length of the CDR3 is 15 residues. CDR3 nucleotide sequence: TGTGCCAGTAGTATCGGGGGGGGAGCCTACAATGAGCAGTTCTTC. Amino acid sequence: CASSIGGGAYNEQFF.

This clone has a handful of counts. The V call is TRBV9, the J call TRBJ2-6; possible D gene TRBD2, 6 bases. V was shortened by 2 bases and J by 3 bases, with 12 bases between the two germline ends. The CDR3 is 16 residues long. CDR1 SGDLS and CDR2 YYNGEE come from the germline V gene. The CDR3 bases are TGTGCCAGCAGCGTGGGGGGAGCCTATGGGGCCAACGTCCTGACTTTC. It specifies CASSVGGAYGANVLTF.

Here the CDR3 reads CASSLDRAYGYTF. CDR3 DNA sequence: TGTGCCAGCAGTCTGGACAGGGCATATGGCTACACCTTC. The chain combines TRBV28 with TRBJ1-2; 8 bases line up with TRBD1. CDR3 length: 13 residues. Germline V CDR1 and CDR2: MDHEN, SYDVKM. J gave up 5 bases and V 5 bases, and 4 bases lay outside the gene matches.

The chain employs TRBV2 and TRBJ2-3; 13 positions agree with TRBD2. Germline assignment: CDR1 SNHLY and CDR2 FYNNEI. The CDR3 totals 16 residues. Germline trimming cut 6 bases from V and 2 bases from J; bases unmatched to any gene: 5. CDR3 amino acids: CASRTSGGRNTDTQYF. CDR3 sequence (DNA): TGTGCCAGCAGGACTAGCGGGGGGAGAAACACAGATACGCAGTATTTT.

CDR3 protein: CASSADYPGQGTYGYTF. CDR3 DNA: TGTGCCAGCAGTGCCGACTACCCGGGACAGGGAACCTATGGCTACACCTTC. The rearrangement uses TRBV28 and TRBJ1-2; 9 bases are a match to TRBD1. Germline values: CDR1 MDHEN, CDR2 SYDVKM. The CDR3 consists of 17 residues. Trimming took 5 bases from V and 4 from J; bases not matched to a gene: 14.

The V gene is TRBV11-2, the J gene TRBJ2-5; 8 bases match TRBD2. J was trimmed by 4 bases and V by 6 bases; bases with no gene match: 10. CDR1 is SGHAT and CDR2 is FQNNGV in the germline V gene. The CDR3 sequence is 15 residues long. The CDR3 bases are TGTGCCAGCAGTCCCACCGGGAGCGGGGGAGAGACCCAGTACTTC. Encoded protein: CASSPTGSGGETQYF.

The gene calls are TRBV2 and TRBJ2-7; D is uncertain. V gave up 4 bases and J gave up 4 bases, with 11 bases separating them. Germline loops: CDR1 SNHLY, CDR2 FYNNEI. The CDR3 is 13 amino acids. The DNA of the CDR3 is TGTGCCAGCAGTGGTGGCAGGTTATACGAGCAGTACTTC. As protein: CASSGGRLYEQYF.

The chain is built from TRBV5-6 and TRBJ2-1, with 10 bases matching TRBD2. V gave up 2 bases and J gave up 5 bases; unmatched junction bases: 7. The CDR3 has 16 residues. Germline lookup yields CDR1 SGHDT and CDR2 YYEEEE. The CDR3 is CASSFIVTSGNNEQFF. CDR3 coding DNA: TGTGCCAGCAGCTTTATTGTAACTAGCGGGAACAATGAGCAGTTCTTC. The full variable domain, completed using reference TRBV5-6 and TRBJ2-1, is DAGVTQSPTHLIKTRGQQVTLRCSPKSGHDTVSWYQQALGQGPQFIFQYYEEEERQRGNFPDRFSGHQFPNYSSELNVNALLLGDSALYLCASSFIVTSGNNEQFFGPGTRLTVL.

V usage is TRBV5-5 and J usage is TRBJ1-1; D unresolved. This CDR3 region has 14 residues. Trimming took 0 bases from V and 5 from J, leaving 11 bases between them. Germline CDR1 reads SGHKS; CDR2 reads YYEKEE (reference sequence). The CDR3 sequence: CASSLASWETEAFF. The CDR3 bases are TGTGCCAGCAGCTTGGCCTCGTGGGAGACTGAAGCTTTCTTT.

The sample holds a few counts of this clone. The CDR3 bases are TGTGCCAGCAGCTTGGGGCTGGGTCGGGGGGCCTTTGGTGTTGGAGAGACCCAGTACTTC. Translating it yields CASSLGLGRGAFGVGETQYF. The rearrangement joins TRBV7-6 to TRBJ2-5; D perhaps matches TRBD2 (7 bases). Germline values: CDR1 SGHVS, CDR2 FNYEAQ. This CDR3 has 20 residues. Trimming took off 3 bases at V and 4 bases at J, with 30 bases between the two ends.